This TCR beta chain originates from a study of T cells in Graves' hyperthyroidism and ophthalmopathy. There were TCR beta CDR3 regions amplified from RNA transcripts. First-round RT-PCR of the TCR CDR3 relied on the HTBI primer set. TCRdb redid the calling of the multiplex PCR reads with MiXCR, one entry per CDR3 protein. The profile shows approximately 400,000 distinct CDR3 sequences, 14% of them singletons. Cells are PBMCs isolated from roughly 9.3 ml of fresh blood. In germline, CDR1 is SGHRS, CDR2 YFSETQ. CDR3 length: 15 amino acids. V was cut by 1 base and J by 3 bases, with 10 bases left in between. General observations from the study: Most clonotypes expanded in thyroid above 0.001 were likewise present in blood. In simple terms, a model built on 13 V-J features told ophthalmopathy apart from stable hyperthyroidism.

This clonotype was seen at least ten times. Its antigen is unidentified. J is TRBJ1-4 and V is TRBV5-1; D is uncertain. The receptor's source is a woman in her 30s with Graves' ophthalmopathy. Material for sequencing was blood. The CDR3 DNA is TGCGCCAGCAGCTTGATGGGTACCGCTAATGAAAAACTGTTTTTT. It specifies CASSLMGTANEKLFF.